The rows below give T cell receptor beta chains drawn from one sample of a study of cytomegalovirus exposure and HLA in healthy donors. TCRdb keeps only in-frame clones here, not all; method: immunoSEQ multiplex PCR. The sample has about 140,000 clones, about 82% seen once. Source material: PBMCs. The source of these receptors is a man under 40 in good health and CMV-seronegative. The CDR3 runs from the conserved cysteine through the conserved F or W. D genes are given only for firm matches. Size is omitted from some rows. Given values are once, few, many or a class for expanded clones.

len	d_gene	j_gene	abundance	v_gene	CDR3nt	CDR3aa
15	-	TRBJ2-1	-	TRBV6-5	TGTGCCAGCAGTACTCAGCTAGCGTGGTTGGATGAGCAGTTCTTC	CASSTQLAWLDEQFF
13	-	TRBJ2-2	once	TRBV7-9	TGTGCCAGCAGCTTAGCAGGGGCCGGGGAGCTGTTTTTT	CASSLAGAGELFF
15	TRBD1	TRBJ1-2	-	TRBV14	TGTGCCAGCAGCCGCCGACAGGGGGTCTGGGCTGGCTACACCTTC	CASSRRQGVWAGYTF
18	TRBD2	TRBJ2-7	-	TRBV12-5	TGTGCTAGTGGTTTGGTACTTACGGGGAGGGGAGCCTTCTACGAGCAGTACTTC	CASGLVLTGRGAFYEQYF
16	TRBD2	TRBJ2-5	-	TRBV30	TGTGCCTGGAACAGCGGGAGGGCCTCGGTCGCCGAGACCCAGTACTTC	CAWNSGRASVAETQYF
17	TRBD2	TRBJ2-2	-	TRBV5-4	TGTGCCAGCAGCTTGGCCCTCGCTAGCGGGAACACCGGGGAGCTGTTTTTT	CASSLALASGNTGELFF
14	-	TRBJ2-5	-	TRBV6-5	TGTGCCAGCAGTCCCGACAGGCCCCAAGAGACCCAGTACTTC	CASSPDRPQETQYF
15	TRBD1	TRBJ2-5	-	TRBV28	TGTGCCAGCAGTTCGTCGGGACAGGGAAGGGGGACCCAGTACTTC	CASSSSGQGRGTQYF
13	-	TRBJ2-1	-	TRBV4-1	TGCGCCAGCAGCCAAGTTCTATACAATGAGCAGTTCTTC	CASSQVLYNEQFF
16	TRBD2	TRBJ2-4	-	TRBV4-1	TGCGCCAGCAGCCCTTTAGCGGGTATAGCCAAAAACATTCAGTACTTC	CASSPLAGIAKNIQYF
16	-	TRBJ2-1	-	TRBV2	TGTGCCAGCAGTGCGCCAGGGGAGAACTTCTACAATGAGCAGTTCTTC	CASSAPGENFYNEQFF
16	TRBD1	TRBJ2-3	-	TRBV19	TGTGCCAGTAGTACTTTCCCGGGACAGGGACGCCATACGCAGTATTTT	CASSTFPGQGRHTQYF
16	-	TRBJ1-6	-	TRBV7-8	TGTGCCAGCAGCTTAACGGGGAGCTCCTATAATTCACCCCTCCACTTT	CASSLTGSSYNSPLHF
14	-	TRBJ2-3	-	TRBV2	TGTGCCAGCATCGCGGGGAGTAGCACAGATACGCAGTATTTT	CASIAGSSTDTQYF
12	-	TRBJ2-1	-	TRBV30	TGTGCCTGGGCCCCGAGTTACAATGAGCAGTTCTTC	CAWAPSYNEQFF
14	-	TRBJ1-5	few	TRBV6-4	TGTGCCAGCAGTGACTACAGCCACAATCAGCCCCAGCATTTT	CASSDYSHNQPQHF
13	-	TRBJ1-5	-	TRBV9	TGTGCCAGCAGAAACAGGGGCAATCAGCCCCAGCATTTT	CASRNRGNQPQHF
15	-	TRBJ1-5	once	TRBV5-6	TGTGCCAGCAGCCAACTGGGGGCTGGGAATCAGCCCCAGCATTTT	CASSQLGAGNQPQHF
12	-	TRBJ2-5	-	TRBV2	TGTGCCAGCAGGACGGACTTATTAACCCAGTACTTC	CASRTDLLTQYF
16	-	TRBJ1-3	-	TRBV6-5	TGTGCCAGCAGTTACTCGCCGCCGGGAGCTGGAAACACCATATATTTT	CASSYSPPGAGNTIYF
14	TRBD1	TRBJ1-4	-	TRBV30	TGTGCCTGGAGCGGGACAGGGTATGGCGAAAAACTGTTTTTT	CAWSGTGYGEKLFF
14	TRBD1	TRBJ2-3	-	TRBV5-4	TGTGCCAGCAGCTACAGGGGGTTTACAGATACGCAGTATTTT	CASSYRGFTDTQYF
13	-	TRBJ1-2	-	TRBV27	TGTGCCAGCAGTTTCCGGGGGACCTATGGCTACACCTTC	CASSFRGTYGYTF
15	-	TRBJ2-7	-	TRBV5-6	TGTGCCAGCAGCGAGCGGACAGCCAATTCTTTAAAGCAGTACTTC	CASSERTANSLKQYF
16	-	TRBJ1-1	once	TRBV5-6	TGTGCCAGCAGCCCTCTTGGGCGAGCAAAGAACACTGAAGCTTTCTTT	CASSPLGRAKNTEAFF
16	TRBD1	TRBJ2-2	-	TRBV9	TGTGCCAGCAGCATCGGGACAGACCCGAACACCGGGGAGCTGTTTTTT	CASSIGTDPNTGELFF
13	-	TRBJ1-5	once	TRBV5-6	TGTGCCAGCAGCATCAGGCCGAATCAGCCCCAGAATTTT	CASSIRPNQPQNF
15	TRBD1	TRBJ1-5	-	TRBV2	TGTGCCAGCAGTGAAGACGGACAGGTGAATCAGCCCCAGAATTTT	CASSEDGQVNQPQNF
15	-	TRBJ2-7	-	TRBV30	TGTGCCTGGAGACCCGCCGGGAGAGCTCCCTACGAGCAGTACTTC	CAWRPAGRAPYEQYF
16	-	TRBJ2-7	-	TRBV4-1	TGCGCCAGCAGCCAAGGAAATGATGGGGGCGCAGAGGAGCAGTACTTC	CASSQGNDGGAEEQYF
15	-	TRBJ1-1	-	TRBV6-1	TGTGCCAGCAGTGGGCACAGGGCGCGAGGGGCTGAAGCTTTCTTT	CASSGHRARGAEAFF
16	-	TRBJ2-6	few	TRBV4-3	TGCGCCAGCAGCCAAGATCAGGGCTCTGGGGCCAACGTCCTGACTTTC	CASSQDQGSGANVLTF
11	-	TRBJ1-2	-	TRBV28	TGTGCCAGCAGACAGCTATATGGCTACACCTTC	CASRQLYGYTF
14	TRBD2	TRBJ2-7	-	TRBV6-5	TGTGCCAGCAGTCCCCCGGGACTAGTCTACGAGCAGTACTTC	CASSPPGLVYEQYF
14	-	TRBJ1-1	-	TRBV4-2	TGTGCCAGCAGCCAAGATAGCCCGAACACTGAAGCTTTCTTT	CASSQDSPNTEAFF
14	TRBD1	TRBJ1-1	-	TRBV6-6	TGTGCCAGCAGTTCACCAGGGGGTCGGACTGAAGCTTTCTTT	CASSSPGGRTEAFF
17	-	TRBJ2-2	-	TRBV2	TGTGCCAGCAGTTCAAACCTTAGGGGGGGGCACACCGGGGAGCTGTTTTTT	CASSSNLRGGHTGELFF
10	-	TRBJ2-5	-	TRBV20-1	TGCAGTGCCCCCAGGGAGACCCAGTACTTC	CSAPRETQYF
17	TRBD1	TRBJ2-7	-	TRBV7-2	TGTGCCAGCAGCTTAGGCACCGGGACAGGGGGCGCGTACGAGCAGTACTTC	CASSLGTGTGGAYEQYF
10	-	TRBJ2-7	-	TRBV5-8	TGTGCCAGCAGCCCCCTCGGGCAGTACTTC	CASSPLGQYF
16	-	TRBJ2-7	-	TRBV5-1	TGCGCCAGCAGCCTTACCGCCACAGGGTCCGTCAACGAGCAGTACTTC	CASSLTATGSVNEQYF
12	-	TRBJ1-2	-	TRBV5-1	TGCGCCAGCAGTCCCTCGAACTATGGCTACACCTTC	CASSPSNYGYTF
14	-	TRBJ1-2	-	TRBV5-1	TGCGCCAGCAGCTTGGGGTCCAGGGTAGACGGCTACACCTTC	CASSLGSRVDGYTF
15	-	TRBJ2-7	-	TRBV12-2	TGTGCAAGCCTAGGGACTTTCCTCCCCTTTAAGGAGCAGTACTTC	CASLGTFLPFKEQYF
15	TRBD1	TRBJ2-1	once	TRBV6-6	TGTGCCAGCAGCATAGCCGGGACAGGGGGAGACGAGCAGTTCTTC	CASSIAGTGGDEQFF
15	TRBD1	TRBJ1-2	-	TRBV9	TGTGCCAGCAGCCCGACGACAGGGAAGACGGATGGCTACACCTTC	CASSPTTGKTDGYTF
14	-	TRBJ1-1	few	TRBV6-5	TGTGCCAGCAGTAACGGAGTTATGAACACTGAAGCTTTCTTT	CASSNGVMNTEAFF
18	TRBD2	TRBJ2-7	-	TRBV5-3	TGTGCCAGAAGCCTAGCGGGAGGAGAGGGGGGCTTGATCTACGAGCAGTACTTC	CARSLAGGEGGLIYEQYF
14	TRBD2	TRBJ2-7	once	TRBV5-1	TGCGCCAGCAGATCGACTAGCGGGAGCCACGAGCAGTACTTC	CASRSTSGSHEQYF
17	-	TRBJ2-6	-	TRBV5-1	TGCGCCAGCAGCTCGGGACACCTCAGCTCTGGGGCCAACGTCCTGACTTTC	CASSSGHLSSGANVLTF
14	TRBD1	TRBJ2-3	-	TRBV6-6	TGTGCCAGCAGTCCTGACAGGGTGTCAGATACGCAGTATTTT	CASSPDRVSDTQYF
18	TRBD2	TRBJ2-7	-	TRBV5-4	TGTGCCAGCAGCTTGGGACTAGCGGGAGGAATCGCGGGTCTTGAGCAGTACTTC	CASSLGLAGGIAGLEQYF
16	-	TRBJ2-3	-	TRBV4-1	TGCGCCAGCAGCACAGGACAGGACTACCGCACAGATACGCAGTATTTT	CASSTGQDYRTDTQYF